The count of the clone carrying this T cell receptor beta chain is one. Using immunoSEQ multiplex PCR, the repertoire was profiled, and TCRdb retains in-frame clones only, with some absent. The sample has about 78,000 clones; 90% to 97% are singletons. The data are from a study of human thymus T cells. Resections obtained during corrective heart surgery supplied the thymus tissue. The germline V gene has CDR1 SGHNT and CDR2 YYREEE (reference sequence). V was clipped by 4 bases and J by 1 base; unmatched bases: 10. The CDR3 length is 16 residues. Sequencing used thymus tissue. This chain uses TRBV5-4 with TRBJ1-1, with TRBD1 identical over 7 bases. This sequence was found in a boy under two years old with a congenital heart defect but otherwise immunologically healthy. The CDR3 nucleotides read TGTGCCAGCAGCGTAACACCTGGACAGGAGAACACTGAAGCTTTCTTT. Translation gives CASSVTPGQENTEAFF.